The clone carrying this T cell receptor (beta chain) showed up many times. From RNA transcripts, TCR beta CDR3 regions were amplified. During a first-round RT-PCR of the TCR CDR3, the HTBI primer set was used. Each CDR3 protein gets one entry after TCRdb re-called the multiplex PCR reads with MiXCR. The table records approximately 600,000 distinct CDR3 sequences, 15% to 20% of them present only once. The data derive from a study of T cells in Graves' hyperthyroidism and ophthalmopathy. Germline V gene sequence: CDR1 DFQATT, CDR2 SNEGSKA (reference sequence). The CDR3 length is 14 residues. V dropped 8 bases and J dropped 0 bases, with 16 bases sitting between them.

This receptor was taken from a young woman with Graves' hyperthyroidism. J is TRBJ1-2 and V is TRBV20-1; a possible D gene is TRBD1 (6 bases). Input material: blood. The CDR3 DNA is TGCAGTAATGGACAGCGCTCGACTAACTATGGCTACACCTTC. It specifies CSNGQRSTNYGYTF.